The text below deals with one T cell receptor beta chain. Between the trimmed V and J ends, which lost 6 bases and 2 bases, there was a span of 10 bases. Germline values: CDR1 MNHEY, CDR2 SMNVEV (reference sequence). The CDR3 extends over 13 amino acids. The data are from a study of cytomegalovirus exposure and HLA in healthy donors. In the PCR, 60 Vbeta and 13 Jbeta primers were used. Clones were read by immunoSEQ multiplex PCR, and TCRdb kept only the in-frame ones, dropping some. The table shows over 110,000 clones, with approximately 84% occurring only once. The chain links TRBV27 to TRBJ1-2, with TRBD1 as a possible D gene (6 bases). Sequencing input: PBMCs. The TCR comes from a woman aged 60-75 years in good health and CMV-seropositive. CDR3 sequence: CASRPTGNYGYTF. The CDR3 DNA follows: TGTGCCAGCAGACCCACAGGGAACTATGGCTACACCTTC.